The entry below gives a single T cell receptor (beta chain) sequence along with its context. The repertoire was sequenced with immunoSEQ multiplex PCR; TCRdb's copy has only in-frame clones and lacks some. Of roughly 500,000 clones in the sample, roughly 89% were seen once. The sample is drawn from a study of blood T cell repertoires in COVID-19. Background on the study: Researchers got acute and convalescent COVID-19 samples from the United States, Italy and Spain.

This CDR3 comprises 17 residues. V trimming: 5 bases; J trimming: 5 bases; junction bases outside the gene matches: 15. Looked up from germline, CDR1 is SGHTA and CDR2 is FQGNSA. The sequenced sample consisted of peripheral blood. The TCR sequence derives from a man between 18 and 35 years old with COVID-19, enrolled during active disease. The rearrangement joins TRBV7-2 to TRBJ2-7, with 10 bases aligning to TRBD2. The CDR3 protein is CASSPRILSGGIHEQYF. As DNA, the CDR3 is TGTGCCAGCAGCCCGAGGATCCTTAGCGGGGGGATCCACGAGCAGTACTTC.